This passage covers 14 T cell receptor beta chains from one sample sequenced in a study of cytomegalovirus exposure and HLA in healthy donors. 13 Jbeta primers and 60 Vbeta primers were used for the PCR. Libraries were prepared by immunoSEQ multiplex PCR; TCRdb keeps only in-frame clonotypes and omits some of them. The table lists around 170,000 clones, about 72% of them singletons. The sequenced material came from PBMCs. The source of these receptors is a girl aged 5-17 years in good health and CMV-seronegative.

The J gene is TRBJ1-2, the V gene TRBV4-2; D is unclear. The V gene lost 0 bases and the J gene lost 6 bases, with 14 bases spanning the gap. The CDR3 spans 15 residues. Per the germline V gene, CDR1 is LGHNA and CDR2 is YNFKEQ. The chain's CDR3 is CASSQEARRENGYTF. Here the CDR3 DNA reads TGTGCCAGCAGCCAAGAAGCGAGGAGGGAAAATGGCTACACCTTC.

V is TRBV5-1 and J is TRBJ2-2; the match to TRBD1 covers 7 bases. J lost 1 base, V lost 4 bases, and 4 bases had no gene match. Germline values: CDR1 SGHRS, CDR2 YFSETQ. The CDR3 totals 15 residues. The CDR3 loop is CASSPRTGNTGELFF. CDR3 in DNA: TGCGCCAGCAGCCCGCGGACAGGGAACACCGGGGAGCTGTTTTTT.

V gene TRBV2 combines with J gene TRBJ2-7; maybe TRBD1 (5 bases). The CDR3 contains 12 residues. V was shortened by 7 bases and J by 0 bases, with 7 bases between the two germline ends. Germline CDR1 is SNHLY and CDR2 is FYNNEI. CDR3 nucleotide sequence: TGTGCCAGCAAGGACACCTCCTACGAGCAGTACTTC. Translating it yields CASKDTSYEQYF. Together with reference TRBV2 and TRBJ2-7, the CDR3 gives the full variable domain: EPEVTQTPSHQVTQMGQEVILRCVPISNHLYFYWYRQILGQKVEFLVSFYNNEISEKSEIFDDQFSVERPDGSNFTLKIRSTKLEDSAMYFCASKDTSYEQYFGPGTRLTVT.

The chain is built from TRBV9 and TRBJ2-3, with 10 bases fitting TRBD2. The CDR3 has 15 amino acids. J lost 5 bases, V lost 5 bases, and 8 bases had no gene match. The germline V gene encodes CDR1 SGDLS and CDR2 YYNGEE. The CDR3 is CASSGSGGGIDTQYF. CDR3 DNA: TGTGCCAGCAGTGGGAGCGGGGGGGGAATAGATACGCAGTATTTT.

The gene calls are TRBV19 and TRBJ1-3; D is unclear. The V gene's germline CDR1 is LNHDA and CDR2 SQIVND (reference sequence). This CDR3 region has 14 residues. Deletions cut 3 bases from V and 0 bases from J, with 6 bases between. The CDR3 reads CASSIELSGNTIYF. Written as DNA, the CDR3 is TGTGCCAGTAGTATCGAACTCTCTGGAAACACCATATATTTT.

As DNA, the CDR3 is TGTGCCAGCAGTGACTCGGGGGGCGAGCAGTACTTC. Protein product: CASSDSGGEQYF. J is TRBJ2-7 and V is TRBV6-4, with TRBD2 as a possible D gene (6 bases). Germline CDR1 MRHNA, CDR2 SNTAGT. The V end lost 0 bases, the J end lost 6 bases, and 6 bases lay between the germline ends. This CDR3 has 12 amino acids.

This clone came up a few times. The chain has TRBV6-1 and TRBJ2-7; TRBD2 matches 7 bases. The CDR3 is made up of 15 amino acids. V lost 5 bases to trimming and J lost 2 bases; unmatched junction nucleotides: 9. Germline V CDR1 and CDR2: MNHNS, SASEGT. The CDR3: CASSPTSRGAYEQYF. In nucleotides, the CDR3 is TGTGCCAGCAGTCCGACCTCTCGGGGGGCCTACGAGCAGTACTTC.

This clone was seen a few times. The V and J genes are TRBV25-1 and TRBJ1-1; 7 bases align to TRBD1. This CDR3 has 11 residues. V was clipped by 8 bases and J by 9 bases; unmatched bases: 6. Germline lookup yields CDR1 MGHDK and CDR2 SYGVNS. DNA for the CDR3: TGTGCCAGCGGGACAGCCCGGCAAGCTTTCTTT. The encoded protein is CASGTARQAFF.

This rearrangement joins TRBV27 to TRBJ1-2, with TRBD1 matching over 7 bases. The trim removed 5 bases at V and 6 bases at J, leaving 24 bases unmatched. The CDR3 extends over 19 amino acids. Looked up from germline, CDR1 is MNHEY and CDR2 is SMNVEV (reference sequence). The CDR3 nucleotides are TGTGCCAGCAGTGATAACTCCGGGTTGACAGGGTTGGGTTTCGATGGCTACACCTTC. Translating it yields CASSDNSGLTGLGFDGYTF.

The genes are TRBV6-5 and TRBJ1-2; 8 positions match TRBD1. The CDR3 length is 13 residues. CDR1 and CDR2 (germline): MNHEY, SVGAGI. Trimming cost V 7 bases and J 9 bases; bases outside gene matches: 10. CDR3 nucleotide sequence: TGTGCCAGCACCGGAGGACAGGGCAATCGCTACACCTTC. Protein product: CASTGGQGNRYTF.

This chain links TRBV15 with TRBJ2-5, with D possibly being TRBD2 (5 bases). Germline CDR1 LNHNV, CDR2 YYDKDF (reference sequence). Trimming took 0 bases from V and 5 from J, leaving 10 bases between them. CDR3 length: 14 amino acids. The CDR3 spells CATSRDGRGETQYF. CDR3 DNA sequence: TGTGCCACCAGCAGAGATGGTCGGGGTGAGACCCAGTACTTC.

The CDR3: CASSLVGSLTYNEQFF. Written as DNA, the CDR3 is TGCGCCAGCAGCTTGGTCGGGAGTCTAACCTACAATGAGCAGTTCTTC. The rearrangement links TRBV5-1 to TRBJ2-1; tentatively, D is TRBD2 (6 bases). Trimming cost V 0 bases and J 2 bases, with 12 bases left between them. Germline V gene lookup returns CDR1 SGHRS and CDR2 YFSETQ. CDR3 length equals 16 residues. Filled out from reference TRBV5-1 and TRBJ2-1, the complete variable domain reads KAGVTQTPRYLIKTRGQQVTLSCSPISGHRSVSWYQQTPGQGLQFLFEYFSETQRNKGNFPGRFSGRQFSNSRSEMNVSTLELGDSALYLCASSLVGSLTYNEQFFGPGTRLTVL.

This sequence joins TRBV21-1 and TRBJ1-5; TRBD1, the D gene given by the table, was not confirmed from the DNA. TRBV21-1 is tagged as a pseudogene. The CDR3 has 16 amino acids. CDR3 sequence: CASSLLQQGINQPQHF. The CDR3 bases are TGTGCCAGCAGCCTCCTCCAACAGGGGATTAATCAGCCCCAGCATTTT.

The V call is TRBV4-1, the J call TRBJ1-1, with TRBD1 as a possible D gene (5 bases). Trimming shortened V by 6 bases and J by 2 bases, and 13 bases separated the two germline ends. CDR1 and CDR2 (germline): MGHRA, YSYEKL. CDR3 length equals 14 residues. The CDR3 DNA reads TGCGCCAGCAGTGCCATGGGGCTCAACACTGAAGCTTTCTTT. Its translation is CASSAMGLNTEAFF.